The 5 T cell receptor beta chains below were found in one sample sequenced in a study of tumor-infiltrating lymphocytes in primary liver carcinoma. Blood RNA came from unsorted whole blood; germline DNA was also extracted. Reverse transcription of approximately 500 ng total RNA with a constant-region primer produced TCR beta cDNA. Libraries of TCR beta came from three nested multiplex PCR rounds with slightly modified ARM-PCR. Each of the first two PCR rounds ran roughly 10 cycles with TRBV1-TRBV30 forward and C-beta reverse primers. MiXCR, run by TCRdb on the multiplex PCR reads, gives a single entry per CDR3 protein. The repertoire consists of hundreds of thousands of distinct CDR3 sequences, with around three fifths occurring once and the leading ten covering 17%. The sequenced material came from peripheral blood. All receptors come from a woman aged 25 to 39 with primary liver carcinoma and hepatitis B virus infection.

This clonotype was found a few times. Relative to the germline gene, one junction end is altered; a read error may explain this. The chain links TRBV6-5 to TRBJ2-5; 12 bases line up with TRBD2. The CDR3 runs 18 residues. CDR1 is MNHEY and CDR2 is SVGAGI in the germline V gene. The CDR3 bases are TGTGCTAGCAATTACTCGGGACTAGCGGGCCATGACCGAGAGACCCAGTACTTC. This codes for CASNYSGLAGHDRETQYF.

The CDR3 spells CASRLDREGTGELFF. In DNA form, the CDR3 reads TGTGCCAGCAGACTCGACAGGGAGGGCACCGGGGAGCTGTTTTTT. The rearrangement links TRBV6-5 to TRBJ2-2; D could derive from TRBD1 or TRBD2 (7 bases each). Germline assignment: CDR1 MNHEY and CDR2 SVGAGI. V lost 6 bases and J lost 4, with 15 bases in between. The CDR3 extends over 15 amino acids.

The chain links TRBV14 to TRBJ2-4, with 8 positions matching TRBD2. Losses at the gene ends were 4 bases for V and 5 bases for J; bases not matched to a gene: 10. The CDR3 is 16 amino acids. The germline V gene encodes CDR1 SGHDN and CDR2 FVKESK. This chain's CDR3 is CASSRAGLGPQNIQYF. The CDR3 DNA sequence: TGTGCCAGCAGCCGTGCGGGACTAGGCCCTCAAAACATTCAGTACTTC.

Of note for this clonotype: At one boundary the junction diverges from the germline segment, which might be a read error. The chain employs TRBV11-2 and TRBJ2-3; perhaps TRBD2 as D (6 bases). CDR1 is SGHAT and CDR2 is FQNNGV in the germline V gene. The length of the CDR3 is 16 residues. The CDR3 spells CTSSARGAPSTDTQYF. CDR3 nucleotide sequence: TGTACCAGCAGCGCACGCGGGGCTCCTAGCACAGATACGCAGTATTTT.

This clonotype was found a few times. The chain recombines TRBV5-8 with TRBJ2-1; TRBD1 matches at 7 bases. The CDR3 spans 15 residues. Germline V CDR1 and CDR2: SGHTS, YDEGEE. The V and J ends lost 4 bases and 5 bases, in that order; junction bases with no gene match: 9. Written as DNA, the CDR3 is TGTGCCAGCAGCCGCCGGACAGGACACAACAATGAGCAGTTCTTC. Protein: CASSRRTGHNNEQFF.